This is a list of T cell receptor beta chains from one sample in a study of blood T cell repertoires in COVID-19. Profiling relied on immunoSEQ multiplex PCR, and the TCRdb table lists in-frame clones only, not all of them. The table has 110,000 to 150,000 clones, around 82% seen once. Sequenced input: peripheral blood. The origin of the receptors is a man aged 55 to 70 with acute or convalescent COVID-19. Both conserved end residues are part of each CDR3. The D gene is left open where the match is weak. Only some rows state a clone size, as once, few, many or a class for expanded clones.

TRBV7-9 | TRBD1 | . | CASSFQRGPYGYTF
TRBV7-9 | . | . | CASSFNSYYGYTF
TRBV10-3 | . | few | CAISAEVGYTIYF
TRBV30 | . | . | CAFTGRSTDTQYF
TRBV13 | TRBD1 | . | CASSQDRVPYEQYF
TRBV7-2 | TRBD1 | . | CASSDRTGIYEQYF
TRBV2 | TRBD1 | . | CASTATGGDGYTF
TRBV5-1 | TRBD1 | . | CASSPTGKVEAFF
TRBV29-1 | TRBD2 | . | CSVGAGVGETQYF
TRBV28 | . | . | CASSTGAKNIQYF
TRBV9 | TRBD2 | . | CASSDGTSNEQFF
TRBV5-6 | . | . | CASSWRTGELFF
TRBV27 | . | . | CASSFPLRTQYF
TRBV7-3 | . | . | CASSRTRNNEQFF
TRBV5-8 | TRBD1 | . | CASSLGFRGRTDTQYF
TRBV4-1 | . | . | CASSQGLGGSHYEQYF
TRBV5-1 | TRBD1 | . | CASSFGTGASGNTIYF
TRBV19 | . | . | CASSLSLNTEAFF
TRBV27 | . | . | CASSLGSLYGYTF
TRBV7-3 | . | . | CASSFAGADGYTF
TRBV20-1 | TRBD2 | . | CSASDSGRGSSYNEQFF
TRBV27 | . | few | CASSFDQGEQYF
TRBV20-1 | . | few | CSASLPGHSNTEAFF
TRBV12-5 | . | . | CASGGGRDTSTGELFF
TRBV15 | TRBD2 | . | CATSRDRLAESSTQYF
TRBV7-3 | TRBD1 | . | CASSPGTGETGELFF
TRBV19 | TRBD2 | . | CASSIGTSGNNEQFF
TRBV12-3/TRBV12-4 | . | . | CATRLSENYGYTF
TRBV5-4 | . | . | CASSLLGRNEQYF
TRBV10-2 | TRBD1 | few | CASSDPSGVSTGRFYEQYF
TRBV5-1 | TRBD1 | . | CASSLGTGEKQYF
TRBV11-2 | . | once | CASSFRRGTKNTEAFF
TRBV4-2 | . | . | CASSPRGQGGGSGTGELFF
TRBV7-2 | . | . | CASSLRGASTNIQYF
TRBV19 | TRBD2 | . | CASSAGTSGNRGTQYF
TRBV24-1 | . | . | CATSDSGDNFWGNTGELFF
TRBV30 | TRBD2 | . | CAWSLGLAGIKEQYF
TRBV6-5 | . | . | CASRRRGNQPQHF
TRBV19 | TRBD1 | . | CASSLTGTGGSEKLFF
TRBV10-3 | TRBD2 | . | CATSGTSGNNEQFF
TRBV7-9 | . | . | CASSLAVRGPGNEQYF
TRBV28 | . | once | CASSLTGGGEKLFF
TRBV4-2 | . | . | CASSQILSRDSYEQYF
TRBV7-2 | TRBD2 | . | CASSPTSGTYEQYF
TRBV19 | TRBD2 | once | CASSILTSGRAGEQFF
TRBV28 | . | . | CASGGGPGYGYTF
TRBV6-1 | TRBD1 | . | CASSEMVTGVYGYTF
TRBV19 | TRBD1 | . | CASMGQGAGNTIYF
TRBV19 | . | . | CASKEAAGANVLTF
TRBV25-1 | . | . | CASSYSGNTGELFF
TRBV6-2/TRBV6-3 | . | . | CASSGDWSTDTQYF
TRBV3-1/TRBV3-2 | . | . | CASSRGGLPQHF
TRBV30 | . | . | CAWSVLSDEQFF
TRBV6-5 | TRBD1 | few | CASSSRRTGGHEQYF
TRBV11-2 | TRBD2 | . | CASSFPTSGRLNEQFF